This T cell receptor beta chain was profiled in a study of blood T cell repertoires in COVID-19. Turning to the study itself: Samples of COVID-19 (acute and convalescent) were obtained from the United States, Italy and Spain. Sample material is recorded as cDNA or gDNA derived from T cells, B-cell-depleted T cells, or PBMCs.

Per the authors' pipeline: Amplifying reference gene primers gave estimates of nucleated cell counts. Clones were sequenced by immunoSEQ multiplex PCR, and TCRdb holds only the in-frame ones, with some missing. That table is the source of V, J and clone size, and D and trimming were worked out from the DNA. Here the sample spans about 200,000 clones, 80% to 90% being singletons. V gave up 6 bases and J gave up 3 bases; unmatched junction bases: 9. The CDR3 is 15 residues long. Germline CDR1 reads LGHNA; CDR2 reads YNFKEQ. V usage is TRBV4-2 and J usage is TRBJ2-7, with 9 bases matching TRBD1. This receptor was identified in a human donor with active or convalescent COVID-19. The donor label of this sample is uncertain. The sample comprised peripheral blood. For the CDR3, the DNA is TGTGCCAGCAGGAGAGCCGGGACAGGGCACTACGAGCAGTACTTC. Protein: CASRRAGTGHYEQYF.